These 27 T cell receptor beta chains originate from one sample sequenced in a study of T cells in Graves' hyperthyroidism and ophthalmopathy. RNA transcripts provided the source from which TCR beta CDR3 regions were amplified. During a first-round RT-PCR of the TCR CDR3, the HTBI primer set was used. A single record per CDR3 protein comes from TCRdb applying MiXCR to the multiplex PCR reads. The sample carries a few hundred thousand distinct CDR3 sequences, approximately 15% recorded once. The source material was blood. The receptors stem from a woman aged 40 to 50 with Graves' ophthalmopathy.

J is TRBJ2-5 and V is TRBV29-1; D gene unclear. Trimming removed 3 bases from V and 0 bases from J, with 8 bases in between. CDR3 size: 13 residues. Germline V gene lookup returns CDR1 SQVTM and CDR2 ANQGSEA. The DNA for the CDR3 is TGCAGCGTTGACCGAGGAAACCAAGAGACCCAGTACTTC. Translating gives CSVDRGNQETQYF.

The chain uses TRBV3-1 and TRBJ2-5; 9 positions agree with TRBD1. CDR3 length equals 15 residues. V lost 5 bases and J lost 1; bases outside the gene matches: 5. Germline assignment: CDR1 LGHDT and CDR2 YNNKEL (reference sequence). DNA for the CDR3: TGTGCCAGCAGCGTCTGGACAGGGGCCCAAGAGACCCAGTACTTC. It is translated as CASSVWTGAQETQYF.

This clonotype was seen ten or more times. V gene TRBV11-2 combines with J gene TRBJ2-5; 7 bases match TRBD2. V gave up 5 bases and J gave up 7 bases; unmatched junction bases: 7. This CDR3 comprises 13 residues. Germline values: CDR1 SGHAT, CDR2 FQNNGV. CDR3 in DNA: TGTGCCAGCAGCCTCGGACTAGAAGGGACCCAGTACTTC. Translating gives CASSLGLEGTQYF.

This clonotype was observed a handful of times. The chain is built from TRBV20-1 and TRBJ2-3; TRBD2 matches at 13 bases. The V gene's germline CDR1 is DFQATT and CDR2 SNEGSKA (reference sequence). Trimming cost V 0 bases and J 4 bases; bases outside gene matches: 7. The CDR3 length is 17 residues. For the CDR3, the DNA is TGCAGTGCTAGAGATCCGACTAGCGGGGGGTGGTCAGATACGCAGTATTTT. Translation gives CSARDPTSGGWSDTQYF.

The V call is TRBV28, the J call TRBJ2-2; 10 bases are shared with TRBD2. Germline V gene lookup returns CDR1 MDHEN and CDR2 SYDVKM. This CDR3 region has 17 residues. V was clipped by 4 bases and J by 0 bases; unmatched bases: 5. This CDR3 is CASSSHSGRPNTGELFF. The CDR3 DNA is TGTGCCAGCAGTTCTCATAGCGGGAGGCCGAACACCGGGGAGCTGTTTTTT. The full variable domain, with the rest looked up from reference TRBV28 and TRBJ2-2, is DVKVTQSSRYLVKRTGEKVFLECVQDMDHENMFWYRQDPGLGLRLIYFSYDVKMKEKGDIPEGYSVSREKKERFSLILESASTNQTSMYLCASSSHSGRPNTGELFFGEGSRLTVL.

The CDR3 DNA is TGTGCCAGCAGCTTAACGTATTGGAATGAGCAGTTCTTC. Translation gives CASSLTYWNEQFF. The chain is built from TRBV13 and TRBJ2-1; D not resolved. CDR1 and CDR2 (germline): PRHDT, FYEKMQ (reference sequence). The V gene lost 2 bases and the J gene lost 7 bases, with 9 bases spanning the gap. This CDR3 has 13 amino acids.

Points on this clonotype: The missing conserved phenylalanine or tryptophan at the end of this CDR3 makes a read error likely. The rearrangement joins TRBV19 to TRBJ1-1; D is possibly TRBD1 (6 bases). This CDR3 contains 16 residues. V was clipped by 8 bases and J by 0 bases, with 19 bases between them. Germline CDR1 is LNHDA and CDR2 is SQIVND (reference sequence). The DNA for the CDR3 is TGTGCCAGTCGGCACCGGGACAAAGGCTTGAACACTGAAGCTTTCTCT. It is translated as CASRHRDKGLNTEAFS.

This clonotype has just a few counts. The J gene is TRBJ2-3, the V gene TRBV7-9, with no clear D. This CDR3 comprises 15 residues. Between the trimmed V and J ends, which lost 6 bases and 2 bases, there was a span of 15 bases. Looked up from germline, CDR1 is SEHNR and CDR2 is FQNEAQ (reference sequence). The CDR3: CASSLLVGLTDTQYF. The CDR3 nucleotides are TGTGCCAGCAGTTTATTGGTGGGTCTCACAGATACGCAGTATTTT.

The rearrangement uses TRBV11-2 and TRBJ1-5; TRBD1 might be the D (6 bases). The CDR3 runs to 15 residues. Germline CDR1 and CDR2: SGHAT and FQNNGV. Between the trimmed V and J ends, which lost 1 base and 6 bases, there was a span of 13 bases. CDR3 region: CASSLGRGPVQPQHF. For the CDR3, the DNA is TGTGCCAGCAGCTTAGGTCGGGGGCCGGTTCAGCCCCAGCATTTT.

This clonotype has at least ten counts. V is TRBV20-1 and J is TRBJ1-4, with D unresolved. Looked up from germline, CDR1 is DFQATT and CDR2 is SNEGSKA (reference sequence). The CDR3 runs to 14 residues. Between the trimmed V and J ends, which lost 1 base and 7 bases, there was a span of 13 bases. Written as DNA, the CDR3 is TGCAGTGCTAGAGGAGGCTGGGGTGGTGAAAAACTGTTTTTT. As protein: CSARGGWGGEKLFF.

This clonotype came up a few times. The genes are TRBV12-3 or TRBV12-4 and TRBJ1-5; 9 bases are shared with TRBD1. The CDR3 spans 16 residues. V trimming: 2 bases; J trimming: 2 bases; junction bases outside the gene matches: 4. DNA of the CDR3: TGTGCCAGCAGTTTAATGGGACAGGGAGGCAATCAGCCCCAGCATTTT. This codes for CASSLMGQGGNQPQHF.

This clonotype appeared a few times. The V and J genes are TRBV27 and TRBJ2-4, with TRBD2 as a possible D gene (6 bases). Trimming pared 3 bases from V and 0 bases from J, leaving 12 bases between. CDR1 and CDR2 from the germline V gene are MNHEY and SMNVEV (reference sequence). This CDR3 has 16 amino acids. CDR3 nucleotide sequence: TGTGCCAGCAGTTTTGGGAGGAGGGGAGCCAAAAACATTCAGTACTTC. This codes for CASSFGRRGAKNIQYF.

This sequence joins TRBV20-1 and TRBJ2-3, with D maybe TRBD2 (5 bases). Trimming shortened V by 0 bases and J by 1 base, and 11 bases separated the two germline ends. Germline CDR1 reads DFQATT; CDR2 reads SNEGSKA (reference sequence). The CDR3 length is 15 residues. CDR3 coding DNA: TGCAGTGCTAGAGATCCATCCGGGGGCACAGATACGCAGTATTTT. Protein: CSARDPSGGTDTQYF.

This clonotype was picked up many times. In DNA form, the CDR3 reads TGTGCCAGCAGCTTAGCGGGGGTGTGGCAAGAGACCCAGTACTTC. Translation: CASSLAGVWQETQYF. The V and J genes are TRBV7-6 and TRBJ2-5; D may correspond to TRBD1 or TRBD2 (5 bases each). Germline CDR1 is SGHVS and CDR2 is FNYEAQ. V was cut by 0 bases and J by 2 bases, with 10 bases left in between. This CDR3 is 15 amino acids long.

This clonotype was detected only a few times. J is TRBJ2-6 and V is TRBV20-1; D could derive from TRBD1 or TRBD2 (5 bases each). V was clipped by 5 bases and J by 0 bases, with 17 bases between them. The CDR3 runs to 17 residues. CDR1 is DFQATT and CDR2 is SNEGSKA in the germline V gene (reference sequence). Here the CDR3 reads CSAPTPGRRSGANVLTF. The CDR3 region has the DNA TGCAGTGCTCCTACGCCGGGACGACGCTCTGGGGCCAACGTCCTGACTTTC.

This clonotype occurred a few times. V gene TRBV4-1 combines with J gene TRBJ1-6; D ambiguous. CDR1 and CDR2 from the germline V gene are MGHRA and YSYEKL. This CDR3 is built from 13 residues. V was clipped by 4 bases and J by 10 bases, with 11 bases between them. CDR3 coding DNA: TGCGCCAGCAGCCCATATGGGGTATCACCCCTCCACTTT. Translated: CASSPYGVSPLHF.

Only one count was recorded for this clonotype. The rearrangement uses TRBV6-1 and TRBJ2-3; D perhaps matches TRBD1 (5 bases). CDR3 size: 18 residues. V lost 6 bases, J lost 1 base, and 23 bases lay in between. In germline, CDR1 is MNHNS, CDR2 SASEGT. Here the CDR3 DNA reads TGTGCCAGCAGCCCTCTCAATGGGGCGGCCTACCGCACAGATACGCAGTATTTT. It is translated as CASSPLNGAAYRTDTQYF.

This chain joins TRBV9 and TRBJ2-1; D might be TRBD2 (6 bases). Germline values: CDR1 SGDLS, CDR2 YYNGEE. V shed 0 bases and J shed 3 bases, with 10 bases lying between them. The CDR3 is made up of 15 amino acids. The CDR3 DNA reads as TGTGCCAGCAGCGTAGACGGGACTGACTACAATGAGCAGTTCTTC. It translates to CASSVDGTDYNEQFF.

This chain's CDR3 is CASSPPGGPPDTQYF. The CDR3 bases are TGTGCCAGCAGCCCTCCGGGGGGGCCCCCAGATACGCAGTATTTT. The rearrangement uses TRBV3-1 and TRBJ2-3, with TRBD2 identical over 8 bases. The V segment lost 4 bases and the J segment 4 bases; nucleotides outside the gene matches: 7. Germline values: CDR1 LGHDT, CDR2 YNNKEL (reference sequence). The CDR3 loop spans 15 amino acids.

This clonotype came up many times. The CDR3 region is CASSLGTGANYGYTF. In DNA, the CDR3 is TGCGCCAGCAGCTTGGGAACAGGGGCGAACTATGGCTACACCTTC. The genes are TRBV5-1 and TRBJ1-2, with 7 bases aligning to TRBD1. V dropped 0 bases and J dropped 2; count of bases not matched to a gene: 4. There are 15 residues in the CDR3. The germline V gene encodes CDR1 SGHRS and CDR2 YFSETQ.

V and J are TRBV3-1 and TRBJ1-4, with D possibly being TRBD1 (6 bases). Germline CDR1 LGHDT, CDR2 YNNKEL (reference sequence). Trimming left V 0 bases short and J 10 bases short, with 21 bases between. CDR3 length: 17 amino acids. CDR3 in DNA: TGTGCCAGCAGCCAAGAGGGGGCCTCGGGGGCTAGGGGAAAACTGTTTTTT. This translates into CASSQEGASGARGKLFF. Based on the CDR3 plus reference TRBV3-1 and TRBJ1-4, the full variable domain is DTAVSQTPKYLVTQMGNDKSIKCEQNLGHDTMYWYKQDSKKFLKIMFSYNNKELIINETVPNRFSPKSPDKAHLNLHINSLELGDSAVYFCASSQEGASGARGKLFFGSGTQLSVL.

V and J are TRBV12-3 or TRBV12-4 and TRBJ2-5; no clear D. The CDR3 consists of 14 residues. V was cut by 6 bases and J by 4 bases, with 15 bases left in between. CDR3 protein: CASRSGPEGETQYF. DNA of the CDR3: TGTGCCAGCAGATCTGGCCCAGAAGGAGAGACCCAGTACTTC.

This clonotype occurred a few times. The chain employs TRBV19 and TRBJ1-5; 9 bases fit TRBD1. From germline, CDR1 is LNHDA and CDR2 SQIVND (reference sequence). The CDR3 runs to 15 residues. V lost 4 bases and J lost 6; bases outside the gene matches: 7. CDR3 in amino acids: CASSTTGTGFQPQHF. CDR3 sequence (DNA): TGTGCCAGTAGTACTACCGGGACAGGGTTTCAGCCCCAGCATTTT.

This clonotype has ten or more counts. The rearrangement joins TRBV12-3 or TRBV12-4 to TRBJ2-5; D ambiguous. The CDR3 is 14 amino acids. Trimming removed 5 bases at V and 5 bases at J, with 15 bases between. CDR3 sequence: CASSPPEQHETQYF. The CDR3, as DNA: TGTGCCAGCAGTCCTCCCGAACAGCATGAGACCCAGTACTTC.

This clonotype occurred many times. The chain has TRBV28 and TRBJ2-1; D gene uncertain. Germline CDR1 reads MDHEN; CDR2 reads SYDVKM. The CDR3 covers 15 residues. Trimming shortened V by 5 bases and J by 0 bases, and 11 bases separated the two germline ends. The CDR3 DNA reads TGTGCCAGCAGTCAAAGCGAGCTCTCCTACAATGAGCAGTTCTTC. Translation: CASSQSELSYNEQFF. Complete variable domain (other parts from reference TRBV28 and TRBJ2-1): DVKVTQSSRYLVKRTGEKVFLECVQDMDHENMFWYRQDPGLGLRLIYFSYDVKMKEKGDIPEGYSVSREKKERFSLILESASTNQTSMYLCASSQSELSYNEQFFGPGTRLTVL.

This clonotype was found many times. The CDR3 region is CASSQIGDEAFF. CDR3 nucleotides: TGTGCCAGCAGCCAAATTGGGGATGAAGCTTTCTTT. The J gene is TRBJ1-1, the V gene TRBV3-1, with D unresolved. The CDR3 is 12 residues long. Germline CDR1 LGHDT, CDR2 YNNKEL (reference sequence). V lost 2 bases and J 7 bases, leaving 8 bases between the germline ends.

The rearrangement joins TRBV5-1 to TRBJ2-1; 8 nucleotides match TRBD2. The germline CDR1 and CDR2 sequences are SGHRS and YFSETQ. The junction had 2 bases not matched to a gene; V was cut back by 3 bases and J by 12 bases. This CDR3 is 11 amino acids long. The CDR3, as DNA: TGCGCCAGCAGCTCGGGGGGGTTGCAGTTCTTC. It yields the protein CASSSGGLQFF.